These 9 T cell receptor beta chains came from one sample sequenced in a study of T-cell memory formation after mild COVID-19. Using its own MiXCR run on the 5' RACE reads, TCRdb lists one record per CDR3 protein. The sample lists roughly 400,000 distinct CDR3 sequences; approximately 24% were seen once. What was sequenced was PBMCs or a T cell subset sorted from them (not recorded which). The receptors here all came from an adult woman who had mild COVID-19 (a few samples of this study predate the infection). Cell type and time point are not known.

This chain links TRBV7-9 with TRBJ1-1; TRBD1 agrees at 8 bases. The J segment lost 5 bases and the V segment lost 5 bases, leaving 10 bases of the junction unmatched. This CDR3 spans 15 amino acids. The germline gives CDR1 SEHNR, CDR2 FQNEAQ (reference sequence). The CDR3 protein is CASSPTDRGGTEAFF. Here the CDR3 DNA reads TGTGCCAGCAGCCCCACCGACAGGGGAGGTACTGAAGCTTTCTTT.

The chain uses TRBV12-3 or TRBV12-4 and TRBJ1-5; D perhaps matches TRBD1 (5 bases). This CDR3 spans 14 amino acids. Trimming took off 7 bases at V and 3 bases at J, with 13 bases between the two ends. CDR3 residues: CASTFWGLNQPQHF. DNA of the CDR3: TGTGCCAGCACTTTCTGGGGACTCAATCAGCCCCAGCATTTT.

The CDR3 sequence is CASSLSAGNEETQYF. CDR3 in DNA: TGTGCCAGCAGTTTATCTGCTGGGAACGAAGAGACCCAGTACTTC. The chain carries TRBV12-3 or TRBV12-4 and TRBJ2-5; no reliable D call. The CDR3 runs to 15 residues. Trimming cost V 2 bases and J 3 bases, with 13 bases left between them.

The chain has TRBV20-1 and TRBJ2-3; TRBD2 agrees at 10 bases. CDR1 and CDR2 from the germline V gene are DFQATT and SNEGSKA (reference sequence). The CDR3 has 14 residues. Trimming at V came to 7 bases and at J to 3 bases, leaving 7 bases not matched to a gene. Written as DNA, the CDR3 is TGCAGTGTCAAACTAGCGGGGCGGACAGATACGCAGTATTTT. Amino acid sequence: CSVKLAGRTDTQYF.

The sample holds a few counts of this clonotype. The V call is TRBV5-4, the J call TRBJ2-1, with a tentative D call TRBD2 (5 bases). The CDR3 length is 13 residues. V lost 6 bases and J lost 8, with 15 bases in between. Germline-derived CDR1 and CDR2 are SGHNT and YYREEE (reference sequence). CDR3 protein: CASTNTLDHEQFF. In DNA, the CDR3 is TGTGCCAGCACCAACACACTAGACCATGAGCAGTTCTTC.

This clonotype was found a few times. The rearrangement links TRBV7-2 to TRBJ2-1, with TRBD2 identical over 11 bases. Unmatched junction bases numbered 9, after V lost 2 bases and J lost 9 bases. Germline V CDR1 and CDR2: SGHTA, FQGNSA. The CDR3 is 16 residues long. DNA for the CDR3: TGTGCCAGCAGCTTATTTAGCGGGAGGGCCGGGGGTGAGCAGTTCTTC. This translates into CASSLFSGRAGGEQFF.

The CDR3, as DNA: TGTGCCAGCAGCGCTCCGGAAGTTCGCACTGAAGCTTTCTTT. Translation gives CASSAPEVRTEAFF. The J gene is TRBJ1-1, the V gene TRBV7-2; no clear D. V lost 5 bases to trimming and J lost 4 bases, with 14 bases between them. CDR3 length: 14 residues. The V gene's germline CDR1 is SGHTA and CDR2 FQGNSA. The complete variable domain, with remaining parts taken from reference TRBV7-2 and TRBJ1-1, reads GAGVSQSPSNKVTEKGKDVELRCDPISGHTALYWYRQSLGQGLEFLIYFQGNSAPDKSGLPSDRFSAERTGGSVSTLTIQRTQQEDSAVYLCASSAPEVRTEAFFGQGTRLTVV.

The V call is TRBV30, the J call TRBJ2-5, with TRBD1 as a possible D gene (6 bases). The CDR3 loop spans 15 amino acids. Trimming shortened V by 2 bases and J by 6 bases, and 19 bases separated the two germline ends. CDR1 is GTSNPN and CDR2 is SVGIG in the germline V gene (reference sequence). The CDR3 spells CAWSSTGPPKKTQYF. The CDR3 bases are TGTGCCTGGAGTTCGACAGGACCCCCCAAGAAGACCCAGTACTTC.

The rearrangement joins TRBV7-9 to TRBJ1-5; D gene uncertain. V lost 1 base and J 7 bases, leaving 8 bases between the germline ends. The CDR3 runs to 13 residues. Germline V lookup: CDR1 SEHNR, CDR2 FQNEAQ (reference sequence). The CDR3 bases are TGTGCCAGCAGCTTAGAGGGTATCCAGCCCCAGCATTTT. This encodes CASSLEGIQPQHF.